A single sample gave rise to the 31 T cell receptor beta chains below, sequenced in a study of T-cell memory formation after mild COVID-19. MiXCR was run by TCRdb on the 5' RACE reads, yielding one entry per CDR3 protein. Seen here are over 500,000 distinct CDR3 sequences, approximately 15% observed once, and the top ten hold around 7.8%. Material for sequencing was PBMCs or a T cell subset sorted from them (not recorded which). These receptors were obtained from an adult woman who had mild COVID-19 (a few samples of this study predate the infection). Cell type and time point are not known.

The chain employs TRBV4-2 and TRBJ2-1; a weak D match, TRBD2 (6 bases). Looked up from germline, CDR1 is LGHNA and CDR2 is YNFKEQ. V shed 1 base and J shed 2 bases, with 15 bases lying between them. This CDR3 contains 17 residues. The CDR3 DNA reads as TGTGCCAGCAGCCAAGGGATCATAGCGGATACCTACAATGAGCAGTTCTTC. It specifies CASSQGIIADTYNEQFF.

This clonotype was picked up a small number of times. V and J are TRBV9 and TRBJ2-3; D might be TRBD1 (6 bases). Looked up from germline, CDR1 is SGDLS and CDR2 is YYNGEE. With 4 bases removed from V and 1 base from J, the gap between germline ends came to 13 bases. The CDR3 is made up of 15 amino acids. The CDR3 DNA sequence: TGTGCCAGCAGCTCCGTTGAGGGGGGCACAGATACGCAGTATTTT. Encoded protein: CASSSVEGGTDTQYF.

The chain uses TRBV9 and TRBJ2-2, with D unclear. CDR1 is SGDLS and CDR2 is YYNGEE in the germline V gene. This CDR3 contains 13 residues. V lost 6 bases and J lost 3, with 9 bases in between. CDR3 bases: TGTGCCAGCATTTGGCAGGACACCGGGGAGCTGTTTTTT. Amino acids: CASIWQDTGELFF.

V gene TRBV9 combines with J gene TRBJ1-1; D is perhaps TRBD1 (5 bases). Germline CDR1 SGDLS, CDR2 YYNGEE. This CDR3 spans 15 amino acids. Trimming cost V 4 bases and J 0 bases, with 13 bases left between them. The CDR3 is CASSSRDGMNTEAFF. CDR3 DNA: TGTGCCAGCAGCTCCCGGGACGGAATGAACACTGAAGCTTTCTTT.

J is TRBJ1-6 and V is TRBV7-6, with D possibly being TRBD1 (6 bases). Germline CDR1 is SGHVS and CDR2 is FNYEAQ. The ends were cut back, 5 bases at V and 7 bases at J, with 12 bases in the middle. The CDR3 has 14 amino acids. CDR3 DNA: TGTGCCAGCAGCCCGTACAGGGAAAATTCACCCCTCCACTTT. Translation: CASSPYRENSPLHF. The complete variable domain, with remaining parts taken from reference TRBV7-6 and TRBJ1-6, reads GAGVSQSPRYKVTKRGQDVALRCDPISGHVSLYWYRQALGQGPEFLTYFNYEAQQDKSGLPNDRFSAERPEGSISTLTIQRTEQRDSAMYRCASSPYRENSPLHFGNGTRLTVT.

The CDR3 DNA reads TGTGCCAGCAGGAGTAGCGGGAGGACCACCGGGGAGCTGTTTTTT. It encodes CASRSSGRTTGELFF. The rearrangement uses TRBV12-3 or TRBV12-4 and TRBJ2-2, with 10 bases lining up with TRBD2. The CDR3 has 15 residues. With 6 bases clipped from V and 4 bases from J, the junction kept 5 bases outside the gene matches.

CDR3 nucleotides: TGCGCCAGCAGCTCCGGGACTAGCGGGAGTGGGCACACCGGGGAGCTGTTTTTT. Its protein product is CASSSGTSGSGHTGELFF. The chain uses TRBV5-1 and TRBJ2-2; 14 bases map to TRBD2. The germline V gene encodes CDR1 SGHRS and CDR2 YFSETQ. The V segment lost 3 bases and the J segment 3 bases; nucleotides outside the gene matches: 7. CDR3 length: 18 amino acids. Drawing the rest from reference TRBV5-1 and TRBJ2-2, the complete variable domain is KAGVTQTPRYLIKTRGQQVTLSCSPISGHRSVSWYQQTPGQGLQFLFEYFSETQRNKGNFPGRFSGRQFSNSRSEMNVSTLELGDSALYLCASSSGTSGSGHTGELFFGEGSRLTVL.

This clonotype was observed a few times. Germline and junction disagree at one end, which may indicate a read error. The chain combines TRBV29-1 with TRBJ1-6; the D gene is possibly TRBD1 (6 bases). The CDR3 runs 14 residues. CDR1 and CDR2 (germline): SQVTM, ANQGSEA. Here the CDR3 DNA reads TGCAGCGTTTACGGACTGAGGGGGTATTCCCCCCTCCACTTT. Translation: CSVYGLRGYSPLHF.

This clonotype appeared many times. This chain connects TRBV29-1 to TRBJ2-1, with TRBD1 matching over 8 bases. V was clipped by 5 bases and J by 2 bases; unmatched bases: 2. CDR3 length equals 13 residues. CDR1 SQVTM and CDR2 ANQGSEA come from the germline V gene. The CDR3 region has the DNA TGCAGCGTTAGGACAGGGACCTACAATGAGCAGTTCTTC. Translating it yields CSVRTGTYNEQFF.

The table lists this clonotype with a count of one. In DNA, the CDR3 is TGCGCCAGCAGCTTGATACGGAGTGAGCAGTTCTTC. It is translated as CASSLIRSEQFF. This chain uses TRBV5-1 with TRBJ2-1; D gene ambiguous. V was cut by 1 base and J by 9 bases, with 8 bases left in between. This CDR3 comprises 12 residues. Germline V gene data show CDR1 as SGHRS and CDR2 as YFSETQ.

This clonotype was seen a handful of times. The chain uses TRBV18 and TRBJ1-2; D gene uncertain. The CDR3 sequence is 13 residues long. The germline gives CDR1 KGHSH, CDR2 LQKENI. Deletions cut 4 bases from V and 6 bases from J, with 12 bases between. In nucleotides, the CDR3 is TGTGCCAGCTCACAAGACGGGCGGGATGGCTACACCTTC. The encoded protein is CASSQDGRDGYTF.

A few counts support this clonotype. This chain joins TRBV3-1 and TRBJ2-7, with D maybe TRBD1 (5 bases). Trimming left V 4 bases short and J 2 bases short, with 15 bases between. Germline V CDR1 and CDR2: LGHDT, YNNKEL (reference sequence). The length of the CDR3 is 15 residues. In DNA form, the CDR3 reads TGTGCCAGCAGCCCCCGCCCGACAGTAACCTACGAGCAGTACTTC. Its protein is CASSPRPTVTYEQYF.

The chain is built from TRBV7-9 and TRBJ1-4; D is unclear. With 6 bases removed from V and 5 bases from J, the gap between germline ends came to 10 bases. The CDR3 has 13 amino acids. CDR1 and CDR2 (germline): SEHNR, FQNEAQ (reference sequence). The CDR3 bases are TGTGCCAGCAGTCGGATCGCCAATGAAAAACTGTTTTTT. Residues: CASSRIANEKLFF.

The V and J genes are TRBV4-1 and TRBJ1-6; 8 bases map to TRBD1. Germline V lookup: CDR1 MGHRA, CDR2 YSYEKL. The CDR3 is made up of 15 amino acids. The ends lost 3 bases at V and 7 bases at J; junction bases unmatched: 5. This CDR3 is CASSHDRGRNSPLHF. In DNA form, the CDR3 reads TGCGCCAGCAGCCATGACAGGGGAAGGAATTCACCCCTCCACTTT.

The gene calls are TRBV10-3 and TRBJ2-1; TRBD1 or TRBD2 may be the D gene (5 bases each). In germline, CDR1 is ENHRY, CDR2 SYGVKD. V dropped 10 bases and J dropped 7 bases, with 14 bases sitting between them. The CDR3 length is 12 residues. CDR3 loop: CATGTVGNEQFF. The CDR3 nucleotides read TGTGCCACCGGGACGGTGGGTAATGAGCAGTTCTTC.

The CDR3 sequence is CATQGRYNEQFF. The CDR3 coding sequence is TGTGCCACCCAAGGCCGTTACAATGAGCAGTTCTTC. The V and J genes are TRBV19 and TRBJ2-1; the D is unclear. Trimming stripped 10 bases from V and 4 bases from J, with 11 bases between. Germline CDR1 and CDR2: LNHDA and SQIVND (reference sequence). This CDR3 spans 12 amino acids.

The chain uses TRBV15 and TRBJ2-7; D is unresolved. The CDR3 is 15 residues long. Germline V gene lookup returns CDR1 LNHNV and CDR2 YYDKDF (reference sequence). V was cut by 0 bases and J by 0 bases, with 9 bases left in between. CDR3 sequence: CATSRDRPSSYEQYF. In DNA, the CDR3 is TGTGCCACCAGCAGAGATAGACCCTCCTCCTACGAGCAGTACTTC.

The chain has TRBV19 and TRBJ2-3; TRBD1 is a possible D gene (5 bases). This CDR3 spans 14 amino acids. V lost 3 bases and J 5 bases, leaving 12 bases between the germline ends. The V gene's germline CDR1 is LNHDA and CDR2 SQIVND (reference sequence). The CDR3 spells CASSMGRDGDTQYF. The CDR3 nucleotides are TGTGCCAGTAGTATGGGCAGGGATGGAGATACGCAGTATTTT.

This chain uses TRBV24-1 with TRBJ1-3; 9 positions agree with TRBD1. Per germline, CDR1 KGHDR and CDR2 SFDVKD. V lost 7 bases, J lost 1 base, and 4 bases stayed unmatched. The CDR3 runs 15 residues. CDR3: CATSAGTGSGNTIYF. The CDR3 DNA is TGTGCCACCAGCGCTGGGACAGGGTCTGGAAACACCATATATTTT.

The chain joins TRBV24-1 to TRBJ2-3, with unresolved D. CDR3 length equals 13 residues. Germline CDR1 and CDR2: KGHDR and SFDVKD. V was cut by 9 bases and J by 3 bases, with 12 bases left in between. The CDR3, as DNA: TGTGCCACCGCCGACCTGAAAACAGATACGCAGTATTTT. Encoded protein: CATADLKTDTQYF.

The chain joins TRBV6-1 to TRBJ1-6, with TRBD1 matching over 7 bases. The CDR3 sequence is 16 residues long. CDR1 MNHNS and CDR2 SASEGT come from the germline V gene. J gave up 7 bases and V 4 bases, and 10 bases lay outside the gene matches. The CDR3 DNA follows: TGTGCCAGCAGTGGACAGGGAAACCTCCGGAATTCACCCCTCCACTTT. It yields the protein CASSGQGNLRNSPLHF.

The rearrangement links TRBV12-3 or TRBV12-4 to TRBJ1-1; 7 bases map to TRBD1. Trimming removed 0 bases from V and 6 bases from J; junction bases left unmatched: 10. This CDR3 contains 16 residues. In nucleotides, the CDR3 is TGTGCCAGCAGTTTAGCGAGGGGGCCAGCTAGGGCTGAAGCTTTCTTT. Translation: CASSLARGPARAEAFF.

The genes are TRBV6-2 or TRBV6-3 and TRBJ1-2, with 10 bases lining up with TRBD1. This CDR3 contains 14 residues. In germline, CDR1 is MNHEY, CDR2 SVGEGT. Trimming at V came to 5 bases and at J to 0 bases, leaving 0 bases not matched to a gene. The CDR3 nucleotides read TGTGCCAGCAGTGGACAGGGGGCTAACTATGGCTACACCTTC. Amino acids: CASSGQGANYGYTF.

The table lists this clonotype with a few counts. This rearrangement joins TRBV7-2 to TRBJ1-1; TRBD1 might be the D (5 bases). The CDR3 consists of 17 residues. CDR1 is SGHTA and CDR2 is FQGNSA in the germline V gene. V was trimmed by 1 base and J by 3 bases, leaving 18 bases between them. The CDR3 DNA sequence: TGTGCCAGCAGCTTAGATAGGCCAGGGAAAAGGGACACTGAAGCTTTCTTT. Its protein is CASSLDRPGKRDTEAFF.

This clonotype came up a few times. The chain is built from TRBV12-3 or TRBV12-4 and TRBJ2-7; 8 nucleotides line up with TRBD1. The length of the CDR3 is 16 residues. V trimming: 2 bases; J trimming: 1 base; junction bases outside the gene matches: 7. This CDR3 reads CASSLPGTGTSYEQYF. CDR3 in DNA: TGTGCCAGCAGTTTACCCGGGACAGGAACATCCTACGAGCAGTACTTC.

This clonotype was picked up many times. The CDR3 loop is CSGRTGVGNTEAFF. The DNA of the CDR3 is TGCAGCGGAAGGACAGGGGTTGGGAACACTGAAGCTTTCTTT. The rearrangement uses TRBV29-1 and TRBJ1-1; 9 bases match TRBD1. Germline CDR1 is SQVTM and CDR2 is ANQGSEA. V trimming: 7 bases; J trimming: 1 base; junction bases outside the gene matches: 7. This CDR3 has 14 amino acids. Using reference TRBV29-1 and TRBJ1-1 for the parts outside the CDR3, the full variable domain is SAVISQKPSRDICQRGTSLTIQCQVDSQVTMMFWYRQQPGQSLTLIATANQGSEATYESGFVIDKFPISRPNLTFSTLTVSNMSPEDSSIYLCSGRTGVGNTEAFFGQGTRLTVV.

At least ten counts were recorded for this clonotype. V gene TRBV12-3 or TRBV12-4 combines with J gene TRBJ2-7; the match to TRBD1 covers 7 bases. This CDR3 is built from 12 residues. V trimming: 5 bases; J trimming: 4 bases; junction bases outside the gene matches: 2. The CDR3 reads CASSQQGYEQYF. The CDR3 region has the DNA TGTGCCAGCAGTCAACAGGGGTACGAGCAGTACTTC.

The V call is TRBV7-8, the J call TRBJ2-3; TRBD2 aligns across 10 bases. The V gene end was trimmed by 3 bases and the J gene end by 6 bases; junction bases not matched to a gene: 6. The CDR3 length is 15 residues. CDR1 is SGHVS, CDR2 FQNEAQ, per germline. CDR3 nucleotide sequence: TGTGCCAGCAGCTTCGGGTCAGCGGGGGGGGATACGCAGTATTTT. Translating gives CASSFGSAGGDTQYF.

The chain joins TRBV4-1 to TRBJ2-5; 9 bases align to TRBD2. Trimming at V came to 0 bases and at J to 5 bases, leaving 4 bases not matched to a gene. The CDR3 runs 15 residues. Germline V gives CDR1 MGHRA, CDR2 YSYEKL. CDR3 nucleotide sequence: TGCGCCAGCAGCCAAGAGAGACTAGCGGTGGAGACCCAGTACTTC. This translates into CASSQERLAVETQYF.

The table lists this clonotype with a few counts. V and J are TRBV7-2 and TRBJ1-1; 7 bases match TRBD1. The CDR3 covers 16 residues. Germline V gene data show CDR1 as SGHTA and CDR2 as FQGNSA. Trimming removed 0 bases from V and 2 bases from J; junction bases left unmatched: 6. The CDR3 DNA reads TGTGCCAGCAGCTTAGCCGGGACAGTAGACAACACTGAAGCTTTCTTT. It encodes CASSLAGTVDNTEAFF.

The rearrangement uses TRBV20-1 and TRBJ2-7; 13 nucleotides match TRBD2. Germline V gene data show CDR1 as DFQATT and CDR2 as SNEGSKA (reference sequence). The V segment lost 4 bases and the J segment 7 bases; nucleotides outside the gene matches: 1. The CDR3 sequence is 12 residues long. CDR3 DNA sequence: TGCAGTGCTATGGGACTAGCGGGGGAGCAGTACTTC. Its translation: CSAMGLAGEQYF.